These 20 T cell receptor beta chains were sequenced from one sample in a study of blood T cell repertoires in COVID-19. Clones were sequenced by immunoSEQ multiplex PCR, and TCRdb holds only the in-frame ones, with some missing. The table has over 100,000 clones, approximately 87% seen once. Sequenced: peripheral blood. These receptors were obtained from a man aged 45-65 years with active COVID-19.

The chain couples TRBV18 to TRBJ2-7; D gene uncertain. The V end lost 3 bases, the J end lost 5 bases, and 2 bases lay between the germline ends. The germline CDR1 and CDR2 sequences are KGHSH and LQKENI. There are 10 residues in the CDR3. DNA for the CDR3: TGTGCCAGCTCACCCAACGAGCAGTACTTC. Encoded protein: CASSPNEQYF.

The chain employs TRBV5-1 and TRBJ2-3, with unresolved D. Germline-derived CDR1 and CDR2 are SGHRS and YFSETQ. Deletions cut 5 bases from V and 5 bases from J, with 12 bases between. CDR3 length: 13 amino acids. CDR3 coding DNA: TGCGCCAGCAGTTACGTCACGGGAGATACGCAGTATTTT. Amino acid sequence: CASSYVTGDTQYF.

This clone appeared a few times. This sample also contains other DNA sequences that code for the same CDR3. The rearrangement joins TRBV19 to TRBJ2-6; D is possibly TRBD1 (6 bases). The CDR3 consists of 15 residues. The V gene's germline CDR1 is LNHDA and CDR2 SQIVND (reference sequence). Trimming removed 7 bases from V and 3 bases from J, with 13 bases in between. Written as DNA, the CDR3 is TGTGCCAGTACCCGACAGGCGTATGGGGCCAACGTCCTGACTTTC. Its translation is CASTRQAYGANVLTF.

The J gene is TRBJ2-7, the V gene TRBV6-5, with 8 bases fitting TRBD2. Germline assignment: CDR1 MNHEY and CDR2 SVGAGI. V dropped 10 bases and J dropped 4; count of bases not matched to a gene: 12. The CDR3 runs to 14 residues. CDR3 protein: CAILDTSGVYEQYF. The CDR3 region has the DNA TGTGCCATCCTAGATACTAGCGGCGTTTACGAGCAGTACTTC.

V usage is TRBV30 and J usage is TRBJ2-5, with TRBD1 identical over 7 bases. V was pared by 2 bases and J by 4 bases, with 7 bases of the junction left unmatched. Per germline, CDR1 GTSNPN and CDR2 SVGIG (reference sequence). The CDR3 extends over 14 amino acids. CDR3 amino acids: CAWSKDRVGETQYF. CDR3 DNA: TGTGCCTGGAGTAAAGACAGGGTTGGAGAGACCCAGTACTTC.

The chain carries TRBV6-1 and TRBJ2-3; 9 nucleotides line up with TRBD2. V gave up 4 bases and J gave up 3 bases; unmatched junction bases: 2. This CDR3 is built from 14 residues. Germline V gene sequence: CDR1 MNHNS, CDR2 SASEGT. CDR3 sequence reads: CASSVAGATDTQYF. The DNA for the CDR3 is TGTGCCAGCAGTGTAGCGGGGGCGACAGATACGCAGTATTTT.

The chain joins TRBV5-4 to TRBJ2-7; D is perhaps TRBD1 (5 bases). This CDR3 contains 14 residues. CDR1 and CDR2 (germline): SGHNT, YYREEE (reference sequence). V shed 3 bases and J shed 4 bases, with 14 bases lying between them. The CDR3 reads CASSSRDSRYEQYF. The CDR3 DNA reads as TGTGCCAGCAGCTCCCGAGACAGCCGATACGAGCAGTACTTC.

This clone came up once. The chain links TRBV23-1 to TRBJ1-3; D ambiguous. TRBV23-1 is designated an ORF whose function remains uncertain. The CDR3 contains 16 residues. Deletions cut 3 bases from V and 0 bases from J, with 12 bases between. Here the CDR3 reads CASSHSPSDSGNTIYF. Here the CDR3 DNA reads TGCGCCAGCAGTCATAGCCCCTCGGACTCTGGAAACACCATATATTTT.

The chain links TRBV30 to TRBJ1-4, with TRBD1 identical over 9 bases. The CDR3 loop spans 13 amino acids. After removal of 5 bases from V and 6 bases from J, the junction contained 4 bases not matched to a gene. Per the germline V gene, CDR1 is GTSNPN and CDR2 is SVGIG (reference sequence). CDR3 coding DNA: TGTGCCTGGGGACAGGGGAGTCATGAAAAACTGTTTTTT. The encoded protein is CAWGQGSHEKLFF. The variable domain in full, with the rest retrieved from reference TRBV30 and TRBJ1-4, is SQTIHQWPATLVQPVGSPLSLECTVEGTSNPNLYWYRQAAGRGLQLLFYSVGIGQISSEVPQNLSASRPQDRQFILSSKKLLLSDSGFYLCAWGQGSHEKLFFGSGTQLSVL.

This chain links TRBV27 with TRBJ2-7; perhaps TRBD2 as D (6 bases). The CDR3 is made up of 15 amino acids. The V end was cut by 0 bases, the J end by 5 bases, with 14 bases between. Germline V CDR1 and CDR2: MNHEY, SMNVEV (reference sequence). In nucleotides, the CDR3 is TGTGCCAGCAGTTTATCGAGGCTAGCGCCCCACGAGCAGTACTTC. Protein sequence: CASSLSRLAPHEQYF.

This rearrangement joins TRBV18 to TRBJ1-4; no firm D call. The CDR3 covers 13 residues. V was clipped by 4 bases and J by 5 bases, with 8 bases between them. Germline CDR1 is KGHSH and CDR2 is LQKENI. The CDR3 DNA is TGTGCCAGCTCACGAGCGATAAATGAAAAACTGTTTTTT. Translated: CASSRAINEKLFF.

This clone was detected only once. The J gene is TRBJ1-1, the V gene TRBV6-5, with 7 bases fitting TRBD1. This CDR3 comprises 14 residues. V was clipped by 7 bases and J by 4 bases; unmatched bases: 9. Germline CDR1 reads MNHEY; CDR2 reads SVGAGI. The CDR3 nucleotides are TGTGCCAGCACCTGGGGACAGATTTCCACTGAAGCTTTCTTT. Amino acid sequence: CASTWGQISTEAFF.

The V call is TRBV6-5, the J call TRBJ1-4; TRBD1 is a possible D gene (6 bases). The V end lost 8 bases, the J end lost 13 bases, and 14 bases lay between the germline ends. The CDR3 is 11 residues long. From germline, CDR1 is MNHEY and CDR2 SVGAGI. CDR3 coding DNA: TGTGCCAGCCGCGAACAGGGTATACTGTTTTTT. This encodes CASREQGILFF.

This clone was seen just once. This rearrangement joins TRBV9 to TRBJ1-2, with TRBD1 matching 10 bases. The CDR3 runs to 16 residues. The junction had 3 bases not matched to a gene; V was cut back by 0 bases and J by 1 base. CDR1 and CDR2 (germline): SGDLS, YYNGEE. CDR3 bases: TGTGCCAGCAGCGTAGACGGGACAGGGGTTAACTATGGCTACACCTTC. This encodes CASSVDGTGVNYGYTF. Combining the CDR3 with reference TRBV9 and TRBJ1-2 gives the whole variable domain DSGVTQTPKHLITATGQRVTLRCSPRSGDLSVYWYQQSLDQGLQFLIQYYNGEERAKGNILERFSAQQFPDLHSELNLSSLELGDSALYFCASSVDGTGVNYGYTFGSGTRLTVV.

V and J are TRBV9 and TRBJ1-2; TRBD1 matches at 9 bases. Germline V gives CDR1 SGDLS, CDR2 YYNGEE. With V trimmed by 0 bases and J by 2 bases, 5 bases remained unmatched. This CDR3 contains 16 residues. The CDR3 sequence is CASSVEWTGANYGYTF. The CDR3 bases are TGTGCCAGCAGCGTAGAGTGGACAGGGGCGAACTATGGCTACACCTTC.

This chain's CDR3 is CASSFTGEDQPQHF. DNA for the CDR3: TGCGCCAGCAGCTTTACGGGAGAGGATCAGCCCCAGCATTTT. The rearrangement joins TRBV5-1 to TRBJ1-5; D uncertain. CDR1 and CDR2 from the germline V gene are SGHRS and YFSETQ. The V end was cut by 2 bases, the J end by 5 bases, with 11 bases between. This CDR3 is built from 14 residues. Based on the CDR3 plus reference TRBV5-1 and TRBJ1-5, the full variable domain is KAGVTQTPRYLIKTRGQQVTLSCSPISGHRSVSWYQQTPGQGLQFLFEYFSETQRNKGNFPGRFSGRQFSNSRSEMNVSTLELGDSALYLCASSFTGEDQPQHFGDGTRLSIL.

The gene calls are TRBV9 and TRBJ2-1, with a possible D match to TRBD2 (6 bases). V was trimmed by 4 bases and J by 0 bases, leaving 8 bases between them. This CDR3 has 14 residues. Germline assignment: CDR1 SGDLS and CDR2 YYNGEE. CDR3 sequence: CASSRGSSYNEQFF. The CDR3 region has the DNA TGTGCCAGCAGCCGGGGGAGCTCCTACAATGAGCAGTTCTTC.

This chain links TRBV18 with TRBJ2-5, with D hard to call. From germline, CDR1 is KGHSH and CDR2 LQKENI. This CDR3 spans 13 amino acids. V was trimmed by 3 bases and J by 5 bases, leaving 10 bases between them. Written as DNA, the CDR3 is TGTGCCAGCTCACCGTCTAACGGGGAGACCCAGTACTTC. Its protein product is CASSPSNGETQYF.

This rearrangement joins TRBV5-1 to TRBJ2-7, with a tentative D call TRBD1 (7 bases). Trimming removed 4 bases at V and 4 bases at J, with 12 bases between. From germline, CDR1 is SGHRS and CDR2 YFSETQ. The CDR3 covers 13 residues. The CDR3 DNA sequence: TGCGCCAGCAGCCCCCAGGGGGGATACGAGCAGTACTTC. As protein: CASSPQGGYEQYF.

The V and J genes are TRBV7-2 and TRBJ1-1; no definite D call. CDR3 length: 14 amino acids. Germline-derived CDR1 and CDR2 are SGHTA and FQGNSA. Trimming took off 1 base at V and 4 bases at J, with 10 bases between the two ends. The CDR3 DNA reads TGTGCCAGCAGCTTAGTCACGACGGGCACTGAAGCTTTCTTT. Its translation is CASSLVTTGTEAFF.